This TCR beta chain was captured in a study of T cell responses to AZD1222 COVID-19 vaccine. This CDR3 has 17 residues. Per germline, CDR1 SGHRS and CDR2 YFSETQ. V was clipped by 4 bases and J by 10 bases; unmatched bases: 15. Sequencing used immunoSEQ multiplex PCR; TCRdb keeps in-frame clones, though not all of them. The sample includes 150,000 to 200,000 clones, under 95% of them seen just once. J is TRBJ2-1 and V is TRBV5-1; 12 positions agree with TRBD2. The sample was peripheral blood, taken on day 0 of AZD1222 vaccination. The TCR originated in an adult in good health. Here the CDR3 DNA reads TGCGCCAGCAGCCCCGGACTAGCGGGACGCATTAGAGGAGAGCAGTTCTTC. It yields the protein CASSPGLAGRIRGEQFF.